The 14 T cell receptor beta chains in this list originate from one sample, sequenced in a study of blood T cells in healthy people across ages. It was with a sample-barcoded 5' primer and a J-beta primer mix that a second PCR of roughly 6 to 11 cycles was run. TCRdb reprocessed the 5' RACE reads via MiXCR and lists one record per CDR3 protein. The sample lists more than 1 million distinct CDR3 sequences; more than 35% were seen once. Specimen: blood. These receptors came from a woman in her sixties in good health.

V usage is TRBV20-1 and J usage is TRBJ2-5; tentatively, D is TRBD2 (5 bases). The CDR3 sequence is 12 residues long. The V and J ends lost 3 bases and 9 bases respectively, with 14 bases between them. The V gene's germline CDR1 is DFQATT and CDR2 SNEGSKA (reference sequence). The CDR3 loop reads CSASDPAAAQYF. DNA of the CDR3: TGCAGTGCTAGTGACCCAGCAGCGGCCCAGTACTTC.

Details on this clonotype: Possible read error: a much larger clone is one base away. The rearrangement links TRBV5-5 to TRBJ2-7; D may be TRBD2 (6 bases). Germline CDR1 and CDR2: SGHKS and YYEKEE (reference sequence). Trimming took 3 bases from V and 1 from J, leaving 8 bases between them. The CDR3 has 13 amino acids. The CDR3 DNA reads TGTGCCAGCAGCTCGACTAGATCCTACGAGCAGTACTTC. Translating gives CASSSTRSYEQYF.

The V gene is TRBV7-9, the J gene TRBJ2-3; D possibly matches TRBD1 or TRBD2 (5 bases each). The germline V gene has CDR1 SEHNR and CDR2 FQNEAQ (reference sequence). The germline V and J ends were trimmed by 6 bases and 0 bases, with 16 bases remaining between them. The CDR3 covers 16 residues. CDR3 DNA: TGTGCCAGCAGGCGCGGTGGGGGTCCTAGCACAGATACGCAGTATTTT. Residues: CASRRGGGPSTDTQYF.

This chain links TRBV7-9 with TRBJ1-4; 7 bases align to TRBD1. The CDR3 totals 13 residues. Germline V gene lookup returns CDR1 SEHNR and CDR2 FQNEAQ (reference sequence). J was trimmed by 10 bases and V by 5 bases; bases with no gene match: 7. The CDR3 DNA reads TGTGCCAGCAGCAACAGGGGCGGGGGAAAACTGTTTTTT. Residues: CASSNRGGGKLFF.

This rearrangement joins TRBV9 to TRBJ2-7; tentatively, D is TRBD2 (6 bases). The CDR3 is 14 residues long. V lost 3 bases and J 1 base, leaving 11 bases between the germline ends. Per germline, CDR1 SGDLS and CDR2 YYNGEE. The CDR3 sequence is CASSGLASSYEQYF. The CDR3 coding sequence is TGTGCCAGCAGCGGCCTAGCGAGTTCCTACGAGCAGTACTTC. Using reference TRBV9 and TRBJ2-7 for the parts outside the CDR3, the full variable domain is DSGVTQTPKHLITATGQRVTLRCSPRSGDLSVYWYQQSLDQGLQFLIQYYNGEERAKGNILERFSAQQFPDLHSELNLSSLELGDSALYFCASSGLASSYEQYFGPGTRLTVT.

The chain combines TRBV3-1 with TRBJ2-5; D is perhaps TRBD1 (6 bases). The DNA end lines up better with TRBJ2-7; the J call may be wrong. The CDR3 is 13 residues long. Per the germline V gene, CDR1 is LGHDT and CDR2 is YNNKEL (reference sequence). The CDR3 sequence: CASSHGAGVEQYF. CDR3 nucleotides: TGTGCCAGCAGCCACGGTGCAGGGGTCGAGCAGTACTTC.

This rearrangement joins TRBV11-1 to TRBJ2-7; 10 bases agree with TRBD2. The length of the CDR3 is 14 residues. V shed 5 bases, J shed 4 bases, and the junction held 5 bases outside the gene matches. The germline V gene encodes CDR1 SGHAT and CDR2 FQDESV (reference sequence). The DNA of the CDR3 is TGTGCCAGCAGCACGCTAGCGGGGGCTTACGAGCAGTACTTC. Its protein is CASSTLAGAYEQYF. Using reference TRBV11-1 and TRBJ2-7 for the parts outside the CDR3, the full variable domain is EAEVAQSPRYKITEKSQAVAFWCDPISGHATLYWYRQILGQGPELLVQFQDESVVDDSQLPKDRFSAERLKGVDSTLKIQPAELGDSAMYLCASSTLAGAYEQYFGPGTRLTVT.

To note about this clonotype: A read error may account for a junction end that differs from germline. The chain is built from TRBV2 and TRBJ2-7; TRBD2 might be the D (6 bases). CDR3 length equals 14 residues. Germline V CDR1 and CDR2: SNHLY, FYNNEI. CDR3 sequence: CASGGSVVSHEQYF. Written as DNA, the CDR3 is TGCGCCAGTGGAGGGTCAGTGGTCTCCCACGAGCAGTACTTC.

The J gene is TRBJ2-5, the V gene TRBV6-5; TRBD2 matches 8 bases. The last part of the DNA fits TRBJ2-7 better; the J call may be wrong. This CDR3 has 13 amino acids. Per germline, CDR1 MNHEY and CDR2 SVGAGI. This chain's CDR3 is CASKGLVLHEQYF. CDR3 coding DNA: TGTGCCAGCAAGGGACTAGTCCTCCACGAGCAGTACTTC.

This clonotype was recorded many times. The V and J genes are TRBV7-2 and TRBJ1-1; D is undetermined. The germline V and J ends were trimmed by 5 bases and 0 bases, with 1 base remaining between them. Germline CDR1 reads SGHTA; CDR2 reads FQGNSA. The CDR3 consists of 11 residues. The CDR3 sequence: CASSVNTEAFF. The CDR3 DNA follows: TGTGCCAGCAGCGTGAACACTGAAGCTTTCTTT.

The CDR3 here is CASSLVNPAGGTLHDEQFF. In DNA, the CDR3 is TGCGCCAGCAGCTTGGTGAACCCAGCGGGAGGAACCCTCCACGATGAGCAGTTCTTC. The rearrangement links TRBV5-1 to TRBJ2-1; TRBD2 matches at 9 bases. V lost 0 bases, J lost 8 bases, and 18 bases stayed unmatched. This CDR3 spans 19 amino acids. Germline loops: CDR1 SGHRS, CDR2 YFSETQ.

This clonotype was observed a few times. The chain combines TRBV7-9 with TRBJ1-2, with 8 bases fitting TRBD1. J lost 0 bases, V lost 10 bases, and 7 bases had no gene match. Germline V gives CDR1 SEHNR, CDR2 FQNEAQ (reference sequence). This CDR3 contains 14 residues. The CDR3 coding sequence is TGTGCCATTGCCGGGACAGGACCTAACTATGGCTACACCTTC. Translated: CAIAGTGPNYGYTF.

This clonotype was observed a few times. This chain links TRBV7-2 with TRBJ2-7; D could derive from TRBD1 or TRBD2 (6 bases each). Germline V gene lookup returns CDR1 SGHTA and CDR2 FQGNSA. V dropped 5 bases and J dropped 2 bases, with 16 bases sitting between them. There are 15 residues in the CDR3. Here the CDR3 reads CASSVSQGLPYEQYF. The DNA for the CDR3 is TGTGCCAGCAGCGTATCACAGGGACTGCCCTACGAGCAGTACTTC. Full variable domain (rest looked up from reference TRBV7-2 and TRBJ2-7): GAGVSQSPSNKVTEKGKDVELRCDPISGHTALYWYRQSLGQGLEFLIYFQGNSAPDKSGLPSDRFSAERTGGSVSTLTIQRTQQEDSAVYLCASSVSQGLPYEQYFGPGTRLTVT.

This clonotype was detected only a few times. The chain is built from TRBV15 and TRBJ2-1; 7 bases line up with TRBD2. The J call is doubtful: the DNA matches TRBJ2-7 better. Looked up from germline, CDR1 is LNHNV and CDR2 is YYDKDF (reference sequence). The CDR3 consists of 17 residues. CDR3 DNA: TGTGCCACCAGCAGATACTCTAGCGGCAGTCCCTACAATGAGCAGTACTTC. Its translation: CATSRYSSGSPYNEQYF.